This T cell receptor (beta chain) was sequenced for a study of OX40 agonist ivuxolimab in advanced cancers. The CDR3 extends over 14 amino acids. V was shortened by 2 bases and J by 2 bases, with 9 bases between the two germline ends. Germline CDR1 SGHDN, CDR2 FVKESK. The assay was immunoSEQ multiplex PCR, and TCRdb's table has in-frame clones only and misses some. The profile shows under 75,000 clones, around nine tenths of them singletons. The starting material was CD4+ or CD8+ T cells sorted from blood, obtained in a trial of the OX40 agonist ivuxolimab. This chain links TRBV14 with TRBJ1-1, with a possible D match to TRBD1 (5 bases). The source of this sequence is an adult with an advanced solid tumor such as melanoma, head and neck, liver or kidney cancer. CDR3 residues: CASSQTGKNTEAFF. CDR3 sequence (DNA): TGTGCCAGCAGCCAAACAGGAAAAAACACTGAAGCTTTCTTT.